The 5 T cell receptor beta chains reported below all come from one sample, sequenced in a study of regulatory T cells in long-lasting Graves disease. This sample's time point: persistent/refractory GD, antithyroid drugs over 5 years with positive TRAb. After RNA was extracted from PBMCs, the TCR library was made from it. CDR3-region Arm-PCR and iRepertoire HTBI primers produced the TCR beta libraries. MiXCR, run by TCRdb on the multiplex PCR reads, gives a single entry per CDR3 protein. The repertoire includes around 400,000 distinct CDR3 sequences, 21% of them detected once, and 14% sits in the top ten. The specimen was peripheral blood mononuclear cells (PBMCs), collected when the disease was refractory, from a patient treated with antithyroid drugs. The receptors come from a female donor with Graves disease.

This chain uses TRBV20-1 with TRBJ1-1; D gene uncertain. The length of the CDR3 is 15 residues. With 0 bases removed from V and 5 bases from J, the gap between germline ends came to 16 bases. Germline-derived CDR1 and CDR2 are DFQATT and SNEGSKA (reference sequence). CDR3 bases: TGCAGTGCTAGAGATGGGAGGGTGGGTGGTACTGAAGCTTTCTTT. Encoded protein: CSARDGRVGGTEAFF.

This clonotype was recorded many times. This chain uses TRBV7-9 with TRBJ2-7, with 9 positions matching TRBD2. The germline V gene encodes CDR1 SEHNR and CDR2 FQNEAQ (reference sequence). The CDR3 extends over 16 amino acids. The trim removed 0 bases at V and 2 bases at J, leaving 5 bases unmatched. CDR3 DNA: TGTGCCAGCAGCTTAGCGAAAGCGGGAGGTCCCTACGAGCAGTACTTC. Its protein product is CASSLAKAGGPYEQYF.

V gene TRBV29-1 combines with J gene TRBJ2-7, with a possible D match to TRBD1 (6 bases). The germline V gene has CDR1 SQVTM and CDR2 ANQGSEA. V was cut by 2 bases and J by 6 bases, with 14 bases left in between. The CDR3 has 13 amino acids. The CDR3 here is CSVEPITGLEQYF. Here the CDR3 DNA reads TGCAGCGTTGAACCCATAACAGGGCTCGAGCAGTACTTC.

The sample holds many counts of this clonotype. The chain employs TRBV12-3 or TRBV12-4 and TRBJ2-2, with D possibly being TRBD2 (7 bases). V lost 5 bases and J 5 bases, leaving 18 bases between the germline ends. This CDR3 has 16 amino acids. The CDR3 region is CASSETGGGRTGELFF. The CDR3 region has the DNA TGTGCCAGCAGTGAAACGGGGGGCGGAAGAACCGGGGAGCTGTTTTTT.

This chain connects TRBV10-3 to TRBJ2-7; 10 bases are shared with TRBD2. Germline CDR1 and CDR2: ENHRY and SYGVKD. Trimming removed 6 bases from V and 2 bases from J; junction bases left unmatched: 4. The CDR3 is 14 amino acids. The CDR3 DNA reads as TGTGCCATCAGGAATAGCGGGGGGCCCTACGAGCAGTACTTC. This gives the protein CAIRNSGGPYEQYF.